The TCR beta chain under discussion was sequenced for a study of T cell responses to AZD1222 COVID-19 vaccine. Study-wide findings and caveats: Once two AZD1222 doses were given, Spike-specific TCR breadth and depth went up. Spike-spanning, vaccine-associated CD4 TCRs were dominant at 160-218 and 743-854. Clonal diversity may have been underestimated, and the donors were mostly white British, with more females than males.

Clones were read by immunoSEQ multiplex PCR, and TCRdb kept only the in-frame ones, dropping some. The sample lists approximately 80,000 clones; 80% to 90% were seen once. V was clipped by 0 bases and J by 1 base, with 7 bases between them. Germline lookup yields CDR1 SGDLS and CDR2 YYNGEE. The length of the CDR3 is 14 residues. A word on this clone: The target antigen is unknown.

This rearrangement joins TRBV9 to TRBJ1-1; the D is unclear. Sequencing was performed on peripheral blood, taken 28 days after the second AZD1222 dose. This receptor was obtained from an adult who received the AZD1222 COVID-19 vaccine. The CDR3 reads CASSVGPPNTEAFF. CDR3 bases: TGTGCCAGCAGCGTAGGTCCTCCGAACACTGAAGCTTTCTTT.